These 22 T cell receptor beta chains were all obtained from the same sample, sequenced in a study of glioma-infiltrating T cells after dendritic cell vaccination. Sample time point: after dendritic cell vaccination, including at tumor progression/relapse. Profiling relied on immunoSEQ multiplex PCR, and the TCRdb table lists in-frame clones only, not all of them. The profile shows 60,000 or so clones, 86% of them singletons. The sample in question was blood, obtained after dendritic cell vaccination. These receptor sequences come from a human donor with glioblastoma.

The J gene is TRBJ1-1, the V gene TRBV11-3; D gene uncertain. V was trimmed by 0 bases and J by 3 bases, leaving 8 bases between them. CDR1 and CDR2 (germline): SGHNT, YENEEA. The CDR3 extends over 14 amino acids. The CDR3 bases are TGTGCCAGCAGCTTAGACAGCGCGGACACTGAAGCTTTCTTT. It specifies CASSLDSADTEAFF.

The CDR3 loop reads CASSDSYEQYF. In nucleotides, the CDR3 is TGTGCCAGCAGCGACAGCTACGAGCAGTACTTC. This chain uses TRBV28 with TRBJ2-7; D possibly corresponds to TRBD1 (5 bases). The CDR3 runs 11 residues. Germline V gene data show CDR1 as MDHEN and CDR2 as SYDVKM. V shed 6 bases and J shed 3 bases, with 6 bases lying between them. The full variable domain, with the rest looked up from reference TRBV28 and TRBJ2-7, is DVKVTQSSRYLVKRTGEKVFLECVQDMDHENMFWYRQDPGLGLRLIYFSYDVKMKEKGDIPEGYSVSREKKERFSLILESASTNQTSMYLCASSDSYEQYFGPGTRLTVT.

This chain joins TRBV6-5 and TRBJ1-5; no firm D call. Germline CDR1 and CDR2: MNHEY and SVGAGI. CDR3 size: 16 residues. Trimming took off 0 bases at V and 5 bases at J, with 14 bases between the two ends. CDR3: CASSYSRAGNYQPQHF. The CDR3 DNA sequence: TGTGCCAGCAGTTACTCGAGGGCGGGGAACTATCAGCCCCAGCATTTT.

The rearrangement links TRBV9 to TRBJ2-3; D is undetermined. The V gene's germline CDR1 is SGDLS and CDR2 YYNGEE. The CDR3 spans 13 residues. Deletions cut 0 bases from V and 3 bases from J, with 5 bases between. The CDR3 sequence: CASSVERTDTQYF. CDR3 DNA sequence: TGTGCCAGCAGCGTAGAGCGAACAGATACGCAGTATTTT.

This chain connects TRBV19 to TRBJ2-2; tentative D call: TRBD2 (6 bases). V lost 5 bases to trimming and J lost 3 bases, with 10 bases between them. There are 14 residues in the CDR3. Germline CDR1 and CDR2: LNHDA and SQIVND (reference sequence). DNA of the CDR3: TGTGCCAGTAGTCGGGACTCCGACACCGGGGAGCTGTTTTTT. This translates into CASSRDSDTGELFF.

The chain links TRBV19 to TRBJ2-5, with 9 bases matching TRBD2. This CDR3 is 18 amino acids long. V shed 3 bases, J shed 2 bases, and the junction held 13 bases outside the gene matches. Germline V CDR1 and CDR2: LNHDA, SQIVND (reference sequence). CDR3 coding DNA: TGTGCCAGTAGTATGTCGTCTAGCGGGGAAGAGGGACAAGAGACCCAGTACTTC. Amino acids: CASSMSSSGEEGQETQYF.

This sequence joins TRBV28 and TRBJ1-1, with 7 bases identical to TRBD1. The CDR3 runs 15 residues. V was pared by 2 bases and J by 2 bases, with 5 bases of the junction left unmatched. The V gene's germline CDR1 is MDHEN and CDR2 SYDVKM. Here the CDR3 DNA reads TGTGCCAGCAGTTTAGTTGGGACAGCAAACACTGAAGCTTTCTTT. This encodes CASSLVGTANTEAFF.

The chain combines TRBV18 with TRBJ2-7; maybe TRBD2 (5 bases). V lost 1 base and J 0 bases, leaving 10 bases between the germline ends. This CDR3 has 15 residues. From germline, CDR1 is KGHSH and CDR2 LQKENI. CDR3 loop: CASSPLGGNSYEQYF. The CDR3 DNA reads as TGTGCCAGCTCACCACTCGGAGGAAACTCCTACGAGCAGTACTTC.

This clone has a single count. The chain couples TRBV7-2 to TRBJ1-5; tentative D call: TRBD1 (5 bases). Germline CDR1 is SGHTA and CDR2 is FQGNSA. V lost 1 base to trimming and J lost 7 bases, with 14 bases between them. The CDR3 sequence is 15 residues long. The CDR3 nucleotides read TGTGCCAGCAGCTTAGGGCAGGGAGGAGGGCAGCCCCAGCATTTT. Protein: CASSLGQGGGQPQHF.

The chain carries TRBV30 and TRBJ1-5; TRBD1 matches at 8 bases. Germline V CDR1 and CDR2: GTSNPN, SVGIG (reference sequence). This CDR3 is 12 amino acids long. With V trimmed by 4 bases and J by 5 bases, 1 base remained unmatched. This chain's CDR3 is CAWTDRDQPQHF. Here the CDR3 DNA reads TGTGCCTGGACGGACAGGGATCAGCCCCAGCATTTT.

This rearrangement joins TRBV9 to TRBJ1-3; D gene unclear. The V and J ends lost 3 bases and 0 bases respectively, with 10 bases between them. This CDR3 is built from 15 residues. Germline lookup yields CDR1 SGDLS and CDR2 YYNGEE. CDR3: CASSDPGSSGNTIYF. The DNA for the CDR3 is TGTGCCAGCAGCGACCCCGGGAGCTCTGGAAACACCATATATTTT.

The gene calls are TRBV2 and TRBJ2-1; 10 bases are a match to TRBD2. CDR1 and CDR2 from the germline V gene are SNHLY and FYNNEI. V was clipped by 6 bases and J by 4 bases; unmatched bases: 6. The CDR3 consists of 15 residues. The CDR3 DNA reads TGTGCCAGCAGCCCGGGACTAGCGCTATACAATGAGCAGTTCTTC. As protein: CASSPGLALYNEQFF.

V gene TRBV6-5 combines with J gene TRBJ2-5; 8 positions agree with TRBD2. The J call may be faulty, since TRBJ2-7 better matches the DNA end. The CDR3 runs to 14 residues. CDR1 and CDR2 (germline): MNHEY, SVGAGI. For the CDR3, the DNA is TGTGCCAGCAGTTACGGCGCGGGGGGAGGCGAGCAGTACTTC. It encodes CASSYGAGGGEQYF.

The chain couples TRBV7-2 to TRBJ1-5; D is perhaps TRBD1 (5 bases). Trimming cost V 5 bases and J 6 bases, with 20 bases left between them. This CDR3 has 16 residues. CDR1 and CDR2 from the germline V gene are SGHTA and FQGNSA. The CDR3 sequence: CASSPPQRQGGQPQHF. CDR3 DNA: TGTGCCAGCAGCCCACCCCAACGGCAGGGCGGTCAGCCCCAGCATTTT.

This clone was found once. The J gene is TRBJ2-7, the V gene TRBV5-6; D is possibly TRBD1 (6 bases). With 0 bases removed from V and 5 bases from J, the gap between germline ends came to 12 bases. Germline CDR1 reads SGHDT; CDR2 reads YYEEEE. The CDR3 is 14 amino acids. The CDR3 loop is CASSLDRVENEQYF. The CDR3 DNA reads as TGTGCCAGCAGCTTGGACAGGGTGGAAAACGAGCAGTACTTC.

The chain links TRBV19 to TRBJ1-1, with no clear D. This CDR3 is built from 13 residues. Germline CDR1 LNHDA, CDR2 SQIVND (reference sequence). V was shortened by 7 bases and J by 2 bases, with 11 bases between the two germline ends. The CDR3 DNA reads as TGTGCCAGTAATCGGGAGGGTAACACTGAAGCTTTCTTT. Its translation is CASNREGNTEAFF.

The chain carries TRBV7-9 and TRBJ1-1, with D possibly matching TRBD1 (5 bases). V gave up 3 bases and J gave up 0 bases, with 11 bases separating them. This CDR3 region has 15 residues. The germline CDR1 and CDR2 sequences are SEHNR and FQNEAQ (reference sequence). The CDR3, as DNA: TGTGCCAGCAGCTTTGACAGATCCATGAACACTGAAGCTTTCTTT. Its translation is CASSFDRSMNTEAFF.

CDR3 nucleotide sequence: TGTGCCAGCAGTGAGTGGGACAGGGCTAATTCACCCCTCCACTTT. It encodes CASSEWDRANSPLHF. The genes are TRBV2 and TRBJ1-6, with TRBD1 matching 9 bases. The CDR3 is 15 residues long. Germline lookup yields CDR1 SNHLY and CDR2 FYNNEI. Trimming took 3 bases from V and 6 from J; bases not matched to a gene: 3.

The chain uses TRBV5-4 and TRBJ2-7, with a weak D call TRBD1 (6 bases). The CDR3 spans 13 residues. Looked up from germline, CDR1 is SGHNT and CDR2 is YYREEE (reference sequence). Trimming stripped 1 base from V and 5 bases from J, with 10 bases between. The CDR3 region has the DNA TGTGCCAGCAGCTTGTCCAGGGGCGACGAGCAGTACTTC. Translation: CASSLSRGDEQYF.

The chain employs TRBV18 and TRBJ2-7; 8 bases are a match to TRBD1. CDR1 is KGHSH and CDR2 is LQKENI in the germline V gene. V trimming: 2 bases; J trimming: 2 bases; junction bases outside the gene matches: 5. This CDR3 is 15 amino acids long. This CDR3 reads CASSPGTGSTYEQYF. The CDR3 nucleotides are TGTGCCAGCTCACCAGGGACAGGTAGCACCTACGAGCAGTACTTC.

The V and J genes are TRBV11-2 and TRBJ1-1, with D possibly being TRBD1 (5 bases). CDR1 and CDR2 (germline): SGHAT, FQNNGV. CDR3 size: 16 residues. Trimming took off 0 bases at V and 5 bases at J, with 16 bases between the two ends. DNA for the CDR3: TGTGCCAGCAGCTTAGACCAGGGTTTGAAATCGACTGAAGCTTTCTTT. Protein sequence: CASSLDQGLKSTEAFF.

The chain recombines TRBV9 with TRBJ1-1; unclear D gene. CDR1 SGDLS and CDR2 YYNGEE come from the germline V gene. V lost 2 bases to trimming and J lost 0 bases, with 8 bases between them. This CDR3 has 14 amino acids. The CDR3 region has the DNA TGTGCCAGCAGCGTTAGCGTGATGAACACTGAAGCTTTCTTT. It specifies CASSVSVMNTEAFF.